This T cell receptor (beta chain) is from a study of response to subunit inactivated influenza vaccine. Study results and caveats: Authors suggested seasonal influenza vaccinations each recruit few new T cells.

With respect to this clonotype: Its antigen remains unidentified.

Each CDR3 protein gets one entry after TCRdb re-called the RT-PCR reads with MiXCR. Of approximately 490,000 distinct CDR3 sequences listed, around 7.7% are singletons. The CDR3 loop spans 15 amino acids. Germline V lookup: CDR1 SGHRS, CDR2 YFSETQ. Trimming took off 1 base at V and 1 base at J, with 10 bases between the two ends. This sequence joins TRBV5-1 and TRBJ2-3, with TRBD1 as a possible D gene (5 bases). Sample: PBMCs from blood, taken less than 30 months after vaccination. The TCR was taken from a man between 50 and 75 years old who received an inactivated influenza vaccine. CDR3 nucleotides: TGCGCCAGCAGCTTGCAGGGCATGGGCACAGATACGCAGTATTTT. This sequence encodes CASSLQGMGTDTQYF.